The subject of this entry is one T cell receptor (beta chain). It has no known antigen specificity. No base quality values were provided; no much bigger clone lies one nucleotide off. The immunoSEQ Assay, a bias-controlled multiplex PCR, was used to amplify TCRbeta CDR3 regions from genomic DNA. The original pipeline was this. The number of nucleated cells in each sample was estimated from the amplification of reference gene primers within the assay. To quantify the absolute abundance of each unique TCRbeta CDR3 rearrangement, sequence reads were collapsed and filtered. For each sample, productive Simpson clonality was calculated as the square root of Simpson's diversity index across productive rearrangements. TCRdb mirrors the immuneACCESS table, restricted to in-frame sequences. Some clones are absent from its copies; in checked studies, under half trace to an unresolved V gene, and the reason for the others is unknown. V and J calls and clone size come straight from that table; D and trimming were deduced from the DNA. For this sample the table gives over 250,000 clones, of which roughly 85% were detected only once. Less than 6.5% of the sample is taken by the ten largest.

The record originates from a study of blood T cell repertoires in COVID-19 (dated by TCRdb to 2018 to 2021). Regarding the complete study: Samples covering the acute and convalescent phases of COVID-19 were provided by collaborators in the United States, Italy and Spain. The prospective study material was composed of cDNA or gDNA derived from T cells, B-cell-depleted T cells, or PBMCs. Deeply sampled blood TCRbeta repertoires from subjects exposed to, actively infected with, or recovered from COVID-19 were included in the dataset. A freely available public database, intended as a resource for researchers studying the immune response to SARS-CoV-2, is where the repertoires were released. Samples came from the ongoing ImmuneRACE study (first 160 participants) plus 1,254 subjects from 6 global collaborators. Nearly every sample came with metadata listing a de-identified subject ID, COVID-19 status, age in years and sex. Where available, HLA class I and class II types were obtained from metadata supplied by the sample provider rather than from assay-based typing.

Whole blood was collected in K2EDTA tubes by collaborating institutions according to the institutions' own protocols. Collaborator samples were shipped for TCRbeta analysis as frozen whole blood, isolated PBMCs, or DNA extracted from either sample type. V is pruned by 2 bases and J by 7 bases, leaving 7 bases of the junction without a gene match. Measured from the cysteine to the phenylalanine, the CDR3 is 15 residues long. The CDR3 DNA has 45 bases and is translated from base 1. The germline V gene specifies SGHAT as CDR1 and FQNNGV as CDR2. The study at large found these results: Clinical and demographic metadata were provided uncurated, with the amount varying by source and participant.

This sequence originates from a man in his fifties or sixties with active or convalescent COVID-19. The sample comprised peripheral blood. The rearranged chain carries TRBV11-2 and TRBJ2-7, and 11 junction bases match TRBD2. CDR3 sequence: CASSLSGTSGREQYF. The nucleotide sequence reads as follows: TGTGCCAGCAGCTTATCCGGGACTAGCGGCCGGGAGCAGTACTTC.